This entry lists 24 T cell receptor beta chains sequenced from one sample in a study of cytomegalovirus exposure and HLA in healthy donors. Primers: 60 Vbeta forward and 13 Jbeta reverse. The data were produced by immunoSEQ multiplex PCR, yet TCRdb's version contains in-frame clones alone and is incomplete. The sample has more than 65,000 clones, under 80% seen once. Sample: PBMCs. The receptors come from a man aged 18 to 30 in good health and CMV-seropositive.

The chain carries TRBV28 and TRBJ2-7, with no clear D. V lost 5 bases, J lost 3 bases, and 14 bases lay in between. Looked up from germline, CDR1 is MDHEN and CDR2 is SYDVKM. The CDR3 runs 14 residues. CDR3 loop: CASSPWSTNYEQYF. CDR3 coding DNA: TGTGCCAGCAGTCCGTGGAGTACGAACTACGAGCAGTACTTC.

The chain joins TRBV10-1 to TRBJ2-3; D is undetermined. The CDR3 runs to 15 residues. The germline V gene encodes CDR1 WNHNN and CDR2 SYGVQD (reference sequence). V lost 6 bases and J 0 bases, leaving 13 bases between the germline ends. CDR3 sequence: CASRASPSSTDTQYF. The CDR3 nucleotides read TGCGCCAGCAGGGCATCTCCTTCTAGCACAGATACGCAGTATTTT.

There are a few counts of this clone. CDR3 coding DNA: TGCAGCGTTGCCTGGACACTCTACGAGCAGTACTTC. This sequence encodes CSVAWTLYEQYF. The chain recombines TRBV29-1 with TRBJ2-7; TRBD1 might be the D (5 bases). V was clipped by 4 bases and J by 3 bases, with 10 bases between them. CDR1 and CDR2 (germline): SQVTM, ANQGSEA. The CDR3 extends over 12 amino acids.

The chain links TRBV10-3 to TRBJ2-3; D is undetermined. Trimming took 2 bases from V and 2 from J, leaving 5 bases between them. The CDR3 has 13 amino acids. Germline lookup yields CDR1 ENHRY and CDR2 SYGVKD. For the CDR3, the DNA is TGTGCCATCAGTGAGCTCTTCACAGATACGCAGTATTTT. Translated, it gives CAISELFTDTQYF.

The chain employs TRBV4-1 and TRBJ2-1; 12 positions agree with TRBD2. The ends lost 5 bases at V and 4 bases at J; junction bases unmatched: 15. This CDR3 region has 19 residues. Per germline, CDR1 MGHRA and CDR2 YSYEKL. DNA of the CDR3: TGCGCCAGCAGCATGACTAGCGGGAGACGGCTTACCACGTACAATGAGCAGTTCTTC. Its protein product is CASSMTSGRRLTTYNEQFF.

The rearrangement uses TRBV29-1 and TRBJ2-1, with D perhaps TRBD2 (5 bases). The CDR3 is 14 residues long. The germline CDR1 and CDR2 sequences are SQVTM and ANQGSEA. The V end lost 7 bases, the J end lost 0 bases, and 13 bases lay between the germline ends. CDR3 residues: CSGRVANSYNEQFF. The CDR3 DNA follows: TGCAGCGGCCGGGTAGCGAACTCCTACAATGAGCAGTTCTTC.

This sequence joins TRBV2 and TRBJ1-1; D is unclear. This CDR3 region has 13 residues. The V gene lost 4 bases and the J gene lost 4 bases, with 10 bases spanning the gap. Germline CDR1 reads SNHLY; CDR2 reads FYNNEI. CDR3: CASSGEGVTEAFF. DNA of the CDR3: TGTGCCAGCAGTGGAGAGGGAGTCACTGAAGCTTTCTTT. Using reference TRBV2 and TRBJ1-1 for the parts outside the CDR3, the full variable domain is EPEVTQTPSHQVTQMGQEVILRCVPISNHLYFYWYRQILGQKVEFLVSFYNNEISEKSEIFDDQFSVERPDGSNFTLKIRSTKLEDSAMYFCASSGEGVTEAFFGQGTRLTVV.

This chain links TRBV5-1 with TRBJ2-1; TRBD2 matches at 9 bases. The CDR3 totals 15 residues. V lost 1 base, J lost 6 bases, and 5 bases stayed unmatched. Germline V gene lookup returns CDR1 SGHRS and CDR2 YFSETQ. CDR3 protein: CASSLNPSGINEQFF. The CDR3 nucleotides read TGCGCCAGCAGCTTGAACCCTAGCGGGATCAATGAGCAGTTCTTC.

The chain employs TRBV15 and TRBJ1-2; D is unclear. V was shortened by 0 bases and J by 8 bases, with 13 bases between the two germline ends. The CDR3 is 14 residues long. Germline-derived CDR1 and CDR2 are LNHNV and YYDKDF (reference sequence). DNA for the CDR3: TGTGCCACCAGCAGAGATCAAGTGGGCTTAGGCTACACCTTC. It translates to CATSRDQVGLGYTF.

This rearrangement joins TRBV7-2 to TRBJ1-1, with unresolved D. Germline V gene sequence: CDR1 SGHTA, CDR2 FQGNSA. The CDR3 has 13 residues. The ends were cut back, 1 base at V and 3 bases at J, with 6 bases in the middle. This chain's CDR3 is CASSLGAYTEAFF. CDR3 coding DNA: TGTGCCAGCAGCTTAGGAGCCTACACTGAAGCTTTCTTT.

This clone came up a few times. The chain carries TRBV5-1 and TRBJ2-1, with D perhaps matching TRBD2 (6 bases). The germline CDR1 and CDR2 sequences are SGHRS and YFSETQ. CDR3 length: 15 residues. Trimming removed 1 base from V and 12 bases from J, with 20 bases in between. CDR3 nucleotides: TGCGCCAGCAGCTTGCGTAGCGGCTACAATGAGCGGCAGTTCTTC. Its protein product is CASSLRSGYNERQFF.

This clone showed up just once. The chain links TRBV7-3 to TRBJ2-7, with TRBD1 identical over 7 bases. V lost 6 bases and J lost 1; bases outside the gene matches: 6. Germline-derived CDR1 and CDR2 are SGHTA and FQGTGA. CDR3 size: 14 residues. The CDR3 is CASRDTGASYEQYF. CDR3 nucleotides: TGTGCCAGCAGGGACACAGGGGCTTCCTACGAGCAGTACTTC. The full variable domain, in which reference TRBV7-3 and TRBJ2-7 provide the parts outside the CDR3, is GAGVSQTPSNKVTEKGKYVELRCDPISGHTALYWYRQSLGQGPEFLIYFQGTGAADDSGLPNDRFFAVRPEGSVSTLKIQRTERGDSAVYLCASRDTGASYEQYFGPGTRLTVT.

This clone was detected only once. The V call is TRBV11-3, the J call TRBJ2-3; TRBD1 agrees at 7 bases. Unmatched junction bases numbered 6, after V lost 4 bases and J lost 2 bases. The CDR3 loop spans 15 amino acids. Germline V gene lookup returns CDR1 SGHNT and CDR2 YENEEA. The CDR3 sequence is CASSSLTGHTDTQYF. DNA of the CDR3: TGTGCCAGCAGCTCCCTGACAGGGCACACAGATACGCAGTATTTT.

The rearrangement uses TRBV6-1 and TRBJ1-6; possibly TRBD1 for D (6 bases). The ends were cut back, 9 bases at V and 7 bases at J, with 16 bases in the middle. Germline CDR1 is MNHNS and CDR2 is SASEGT. This CDR3 has 14 residues. The CDR3 protein is CASTYGQKNSPLHF. The CDR3 region has the DNA TGTGCCAGTACGTACGGACAGAAGAATTCACCCCTCCACTTT.

This chain uses TRBV7-8 with TRBJ2-6, with a weak D call TRBD2 (6 bases). Trimming removed 5 bases from V and 2 bases from J, with 13 bases in between. CDR1 SGHVS and CDR2 FQNEAQ come from the germline V gene. This CDR3 has 16 amino acids. Written as DNA, the CDR3 is TGTGCCAGCAGCCGAACGGGGGTCACTGGGGCCAACGTCCTGACTTTC. Its translation is CASSRTGVTGANVLTF.

The chain carries TRBV10-1 and TRBJ2-3; D perhaps matches TRBD1 (6 bases). This CDR3 region has 12 residues. The germline CDR1 and CDR2 sequences are WNHNN and SYGVQD (reference sequence). Trimming removed 6 bases at V and 2 bases at J, with 6 bases between. CDR3 nucleotide sequence: TGCGCCAGCAGGGGACACACAGATACGCAGTATTTT. Protein sequence: CASRGHTDTQYF.

V and J are TRBV16 and TRBJ1-5; 7 nucleotides align to TRBD1. The length of the CDR3 is 15 residues. V dropped 2 bases and J dropped 5; count of bases not matched to a gene: 6. The V gene's germline CDR1 is KGHSY and CDR2 FQNENV. The CDR3 loop reads CASSQAGTAYQPQHF. The CDR3 DNA sequence: TGTGCCAGCAGCCAAGCAGGGACAGCTTATCAGCCCCAGCATTTT.

This clone appeared once. This chain links TRBV29-1 with TRBJ2-1; possible D gene TRBD2, 7 bases. CDR3 size: 14 residues. Trimming shortened V by 6 bases and J by 0 bases, and 12 bases separated the two germline ends. Germline loops: CDR1 SQVTM, CDR2 ANQGSEA. In DNA, the CDR3 is TGCAGCGTCGGGGGCGGGAGCTCCTACAATGAGCAGTTCTTC. Protein product: CSVGGGSSYNEQFF.

CDR3 in amino acids: CARSSGSNTGELFF. The CDR3 coding sequence is TGCGCCAGATCTAGCGGGAGTAACACCGGGGAGCTGTTTTTT. The chain has TRBV10-2 and TRBJ2-2, with 10 bases identical to TRBD2. The germline V gene encodes CDR1 WSHSY and CDR2 SAAADI. The J segment lost 2 bases and the V segment lost 9 bases, leaving 3 bases of the junction unmatched. CDR3 length: 14 amino acids.

J is TRBJ1-1 and V is TRBV29-1; TRBD1 is a possible D gene (5 bases). Germline values: CDR1 SQVTM, CDR2 ANQGSEA. This CDR3 has 15 amino acids. V was trimmed by 4 bases and J by 0 bases, leaving 15 bases between them. CDR3 bases: TGCAGCGTTGCGGCAGGCTGGGGCATGAACACTGAAGCTTTCTTT. Its protein is CSVAAGWGMNTEAFF.

V usage is TRBV6-5 and J usage is TRBJ1-2; the match to TRBD1 covers 7 bases. The CDR3 runs to 15 residues. CDR1 and CDR2 (germline): MNHEY, SVGAGI. After removal of 5 bases from V and 5 bases from J, the junction contained 11 bases not matched to a gene. The CDR3 is CASSRTPGTVYGYTF. DNA for the CDR3: TGTGCCAGCAGTCGGACACCCGGGACAGTTTATGGCTACACCTTC.

The chain is built from TRBV5-4 and TRBJ2-7; D is possibly TRBD1 (7 bases). Germline V CDR1 and CDR2: SGHNT, YYREEE (reference sequence). V was clipped by 1 base and J by 3 bases, with 14 bases between them. This CDR3 has 15 amino acids. CDR3 loop: CASSLRSQGGYEQYF. CDR3 coding DNA: TGTGCCAGCAGCTTGCGAAGTCAGGGGGGCTACGAGCAGTACTTC.

The rearrangement joins TRBV10-3 to TRBJ1-1; D gene ambiguous. The CDR3 sequence is 14 residues long. The germline V gene encodes CDR1 ENHRY and CDR2 SYGVKD. Trimming took 4 bases from V and 5 from J, leaving 14 bases between them. The CDR3 region has the DNA TGTGCCATCAGTGCCATCCGGGGTAGTACTGAAGCTTTCTTT. Its translation: CAISAIRGSTEAFF.

Written as DNA, the CDR3 is TGCGCCAGCAGCTTGGTTCCAGGGATGAACACTGAAGCTTTCTTT. It codes for CASSLVPGMNTEAFF. J is TRBJ1-1 and V is TRBV5-1; a weak D match, TRBD1 (5 bases). This CDR3 spans 15 amino acids. Germline V gene data show CDR1 as SGHRS and CDR2 as YFSETQ. V was cut by 0 bases and J by 0 bases, with 9 bases left in between.